The present entry profiles one T cell receptor beta chain with its context. The sample belongs to a study of blood T cells in healthy people across ages. Germline CDR1 DFQATT, CDR2 SNEGSKA (reference sequence). The length of the CDR3 is 16 residues. V trimming: 3 bases; J trimming: 0 bases; junction bases outside the gene matches: 8. The authors ran a second PCR of about 6 to 11 cycles using a sample-barcoded 5' primer and a J-beta primer mix. MiXCR, run by TCRdb on the 5' RACE reads, gives a single entry per CDR3 protein. This sample has about 2 million distinct CDR3 sequences, with around 48% found just once.

This TCR came from a middle-aged woman in good health. The rearrangement joins TRBV20-1 to TRBJ2-3; the match to TRBD2 covers 8 bases. Material: blood. Here the CDR3 DNA reads TGCAGTGCTAGTAGTCTAGCGGGCATAAGCACAGATACGCAGTATTTT. It translates to CSASSLAGISTDTQYF.